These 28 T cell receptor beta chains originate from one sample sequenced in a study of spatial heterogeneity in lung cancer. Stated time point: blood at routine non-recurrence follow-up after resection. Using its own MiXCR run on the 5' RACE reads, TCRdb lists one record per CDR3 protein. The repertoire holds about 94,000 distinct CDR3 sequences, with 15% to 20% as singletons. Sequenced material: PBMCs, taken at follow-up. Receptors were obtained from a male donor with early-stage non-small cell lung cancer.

For the CDR3, the DNA is TGTGCCAGCAGTTACTCGAGGACAGGGCCTGGGTCCCAGCATTTT. Its protein is CASSYSRTGPGSQHF. V is TRBV6-5 and J is TRBJ1-5, with 8 bases identical to TRBD1. The germline gives CDR1 MNHEY, CDR2 SVGAGI. This CDR3 is built from 15 residues. V lost 0 bases and J lost 11; bases outside the gene matches: 9.

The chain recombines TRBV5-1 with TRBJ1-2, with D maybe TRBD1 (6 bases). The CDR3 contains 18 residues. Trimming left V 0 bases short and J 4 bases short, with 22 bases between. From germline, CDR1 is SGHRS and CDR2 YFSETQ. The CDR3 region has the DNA TGCGCCAGCAGCTTGGGTCCTATGACGGCCGGGACATCCTATGGCTACACCTTC. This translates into CASSLGPMTAGTSYGYTF.

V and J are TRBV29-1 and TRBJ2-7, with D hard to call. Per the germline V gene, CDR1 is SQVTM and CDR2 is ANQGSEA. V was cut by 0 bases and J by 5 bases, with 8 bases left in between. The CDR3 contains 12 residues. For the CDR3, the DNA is TGCAGCGTTGAAGACGACGTGAACGAGCAGTACGTC. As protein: CSVEDDVNEQYV.

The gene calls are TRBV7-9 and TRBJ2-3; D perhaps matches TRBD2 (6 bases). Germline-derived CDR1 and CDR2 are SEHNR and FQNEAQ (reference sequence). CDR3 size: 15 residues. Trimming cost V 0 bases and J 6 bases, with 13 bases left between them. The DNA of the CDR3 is TGTGCCAGCAGCTTAGCCCGGGGGTCCGAGGATACGCAGTATTTT. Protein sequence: CASSLARGSEDTQYF.

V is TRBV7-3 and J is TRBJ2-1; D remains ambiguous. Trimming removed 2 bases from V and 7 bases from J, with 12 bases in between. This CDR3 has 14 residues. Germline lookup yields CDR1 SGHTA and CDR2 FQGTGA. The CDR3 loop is CASSLSVQGNEQFF. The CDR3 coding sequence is TGTGCCAGCAGCTTATCGGTCCAAGGGAATGAGCAGTTCTTC.

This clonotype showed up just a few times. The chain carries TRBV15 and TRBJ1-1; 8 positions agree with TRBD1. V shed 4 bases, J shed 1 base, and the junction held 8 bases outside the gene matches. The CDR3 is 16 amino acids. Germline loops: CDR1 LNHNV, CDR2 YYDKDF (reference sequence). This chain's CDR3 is CATSNQDRGRNTEAFF. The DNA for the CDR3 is TGTGCCACCAGCAACCAAGACAGGGGTCGGAACACTGAAGCTTTCTTT.

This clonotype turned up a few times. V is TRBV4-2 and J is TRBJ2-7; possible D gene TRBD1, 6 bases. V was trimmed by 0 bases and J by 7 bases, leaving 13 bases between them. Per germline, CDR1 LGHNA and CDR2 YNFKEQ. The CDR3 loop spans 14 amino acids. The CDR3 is CASSQDWVGTEQYF. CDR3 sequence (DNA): TGTGCCAGCAGCCAAGATTGGGTAGGGACAGAGCAGTACTTC.

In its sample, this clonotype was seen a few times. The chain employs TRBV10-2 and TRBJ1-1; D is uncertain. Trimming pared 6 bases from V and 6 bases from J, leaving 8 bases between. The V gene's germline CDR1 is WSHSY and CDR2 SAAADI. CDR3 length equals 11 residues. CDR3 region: CASRAEAEAFF. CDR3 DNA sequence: TGCGCCAGCAGGGCAGAGGCTGAAGCTTTCTTT.

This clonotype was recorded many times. The DNA for the CDR3 is TGTGCCAGCAGCCCCTTCGCTGGGGCCAACGTCCTGACTTTC. As protein: CASSPFAGANVLTF. The genes are TRBV11-2 and TRBJ2-6; the D is unclear. Germline-derived CDR1 and CDR2 are SGHAT and FQNNGV. This CDR3 region has 14 residues. The V and J ends lost 5 bases and 2 bases respectively, with 7 bases between them.

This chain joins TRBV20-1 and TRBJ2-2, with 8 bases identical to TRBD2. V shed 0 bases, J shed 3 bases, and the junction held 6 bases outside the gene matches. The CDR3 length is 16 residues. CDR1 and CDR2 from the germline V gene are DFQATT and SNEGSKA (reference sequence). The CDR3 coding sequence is TGCAGTGCTAGAGACCCGGGACTAGAACACACCGGGGAGCTGTTTTTT. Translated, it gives CSARDPGLEHTGELFF.

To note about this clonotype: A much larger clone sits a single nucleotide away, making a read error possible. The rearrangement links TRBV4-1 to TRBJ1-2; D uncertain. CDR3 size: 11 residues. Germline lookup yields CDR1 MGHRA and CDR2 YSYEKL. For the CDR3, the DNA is TGCGCCAGCCGCCAAGATTTATTCCGCACCTTC. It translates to CASRQDLFRTF.

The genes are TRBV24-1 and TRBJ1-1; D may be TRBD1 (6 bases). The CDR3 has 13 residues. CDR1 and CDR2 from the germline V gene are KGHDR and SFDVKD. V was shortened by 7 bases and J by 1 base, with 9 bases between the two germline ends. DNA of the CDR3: TGTGCCACCAGGGACAGAAAGAACACTGAAGCTTTCTTT. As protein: CATRDRKNTEAFF.

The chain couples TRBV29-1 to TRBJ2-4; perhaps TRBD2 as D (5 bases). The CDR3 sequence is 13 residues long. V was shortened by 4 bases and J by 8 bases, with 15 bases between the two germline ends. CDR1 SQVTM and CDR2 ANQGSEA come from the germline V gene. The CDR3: CSVVSQFGDIQYF. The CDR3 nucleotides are TGCAGCGTTGTTAGTCAATTCGGGGACATTCAGTACTTC.

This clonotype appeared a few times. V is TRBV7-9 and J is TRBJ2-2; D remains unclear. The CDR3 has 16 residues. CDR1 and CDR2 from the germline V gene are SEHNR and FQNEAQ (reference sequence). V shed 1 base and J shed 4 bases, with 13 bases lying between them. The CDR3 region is CASSLVDPAVTGELFF. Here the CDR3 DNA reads TGTGCCAGCAGCTTAGTGGACCCTGCGGTCACCGGGGAGCTGTTTTTT.

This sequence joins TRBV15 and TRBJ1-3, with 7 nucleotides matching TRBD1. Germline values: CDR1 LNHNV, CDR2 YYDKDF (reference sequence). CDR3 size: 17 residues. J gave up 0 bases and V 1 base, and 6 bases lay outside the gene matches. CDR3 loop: CATSRAGRDSSGNTIYF. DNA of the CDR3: TGTGCCACCAGCAGAGCCGGTCGGGACAGCTCTGGAAACACCATATATTTT.

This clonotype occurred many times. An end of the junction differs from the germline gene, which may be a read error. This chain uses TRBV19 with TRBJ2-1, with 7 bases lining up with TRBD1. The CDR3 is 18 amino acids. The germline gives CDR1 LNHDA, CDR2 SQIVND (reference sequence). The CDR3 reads CASSTPWRSNQGVNVQFF. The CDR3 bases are TGTGCCAGTAGTACCCCCTGGCGGAGCAATCAGGGGGTCAATGTGCAGTTCTTC.

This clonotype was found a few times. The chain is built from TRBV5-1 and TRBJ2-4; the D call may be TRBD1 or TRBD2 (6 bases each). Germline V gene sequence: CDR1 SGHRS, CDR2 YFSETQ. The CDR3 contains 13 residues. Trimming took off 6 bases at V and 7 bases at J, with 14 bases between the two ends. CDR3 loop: CASKGHAGNIQYF. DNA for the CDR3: TGCGCCAGCAAGGGACACGCGGGGAACATTCAGTACTTC.

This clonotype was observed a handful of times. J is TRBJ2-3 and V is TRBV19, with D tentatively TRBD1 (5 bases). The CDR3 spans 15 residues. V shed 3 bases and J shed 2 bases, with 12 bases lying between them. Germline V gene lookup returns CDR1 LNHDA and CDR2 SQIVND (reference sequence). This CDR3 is CASSIKGPVTDTQYF. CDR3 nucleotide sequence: TGTGCCAGTAGTATCAAGGGGCCTGTCACAGATACGCAGTATTTT.

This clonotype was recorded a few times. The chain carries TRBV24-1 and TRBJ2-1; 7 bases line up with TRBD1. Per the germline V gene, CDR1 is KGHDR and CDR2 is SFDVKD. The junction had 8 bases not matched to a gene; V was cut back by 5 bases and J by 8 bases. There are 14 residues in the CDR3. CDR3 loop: CATSVTQGRDEQFF. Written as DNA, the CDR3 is TGTGCCACCAGTGTGACACAGGGGCGAGATGAGCAGTTCTTC.

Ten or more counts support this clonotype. The CDR3 DNA is TGTGCCAGCGACGGGCTGAACACTGAAGCTTTCTTT. This translates into CASDGLNTEAFF. The rearrangement links TRBV2 to TRBJ1-1; D is unresolved. Trimming took off 8 bases at V and 0 bases at J, with 7 bases between the two ends. CDR3 length: 12 amino acids. From germline, CDR1 is SNHLY and CDR2 FYNNEI.

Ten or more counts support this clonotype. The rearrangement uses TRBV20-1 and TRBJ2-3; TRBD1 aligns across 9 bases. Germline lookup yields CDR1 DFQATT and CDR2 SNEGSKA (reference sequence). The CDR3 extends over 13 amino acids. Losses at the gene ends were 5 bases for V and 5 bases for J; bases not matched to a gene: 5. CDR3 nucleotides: TGCAGTGCTGCCCCGGGACAGGGAGATACGCAGTATTTT. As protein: CSAAPGQGDTQYF.

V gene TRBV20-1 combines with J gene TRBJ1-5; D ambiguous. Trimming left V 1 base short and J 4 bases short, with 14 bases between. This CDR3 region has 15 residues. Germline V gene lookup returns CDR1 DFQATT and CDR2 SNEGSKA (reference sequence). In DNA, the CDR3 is TGCAGTGCTAGAGCACCCGGACGGTGGAATCAGCCCCAGCATTTT. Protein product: CSARAPGRWNQPQHF.

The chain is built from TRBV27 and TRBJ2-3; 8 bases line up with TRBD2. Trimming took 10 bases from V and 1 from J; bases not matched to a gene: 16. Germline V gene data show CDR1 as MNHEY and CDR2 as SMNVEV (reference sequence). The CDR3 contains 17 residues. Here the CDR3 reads CATTRPSRGGGTDTQYF. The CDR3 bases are TGTGCCACCACTCGACCCAGTCGGGGGGGCGGCACAGATACGCAGTATTTT.

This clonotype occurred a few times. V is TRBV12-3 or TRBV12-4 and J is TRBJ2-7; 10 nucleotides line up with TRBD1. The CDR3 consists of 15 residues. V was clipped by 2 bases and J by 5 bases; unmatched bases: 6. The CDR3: CASSLRTGGFNEQYF. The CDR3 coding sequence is TGTGCCAGCAGTTTAAGGACAGGGGGTTTCAACGAGCAGTACTTC.

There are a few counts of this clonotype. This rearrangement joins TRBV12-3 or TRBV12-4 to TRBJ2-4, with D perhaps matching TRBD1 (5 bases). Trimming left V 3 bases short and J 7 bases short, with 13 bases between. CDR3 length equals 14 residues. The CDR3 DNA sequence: TGTGCCAGCAGTTTTGGCCAGGGAAAGAACATTCAGTACTTC. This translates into CASSFGQGKNIQYF.

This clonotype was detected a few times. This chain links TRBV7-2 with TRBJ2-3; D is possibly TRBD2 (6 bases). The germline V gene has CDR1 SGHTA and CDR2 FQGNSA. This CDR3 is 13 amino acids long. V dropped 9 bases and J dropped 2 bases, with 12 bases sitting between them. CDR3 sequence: CASRSGLTDTQYF. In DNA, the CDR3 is TGTGCCAGTAGGAGCGGGCTCACAGATACGCAGTATTTT.

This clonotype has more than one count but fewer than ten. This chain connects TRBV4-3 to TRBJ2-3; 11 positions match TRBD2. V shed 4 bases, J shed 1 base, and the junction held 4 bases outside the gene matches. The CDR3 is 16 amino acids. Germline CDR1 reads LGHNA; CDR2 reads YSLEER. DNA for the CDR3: TGCGCCAGCAGCCCGGGACTAGCGGCGGGCACAGATACGCAGTATTTT. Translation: CASSPGLAAGTDTQYF.

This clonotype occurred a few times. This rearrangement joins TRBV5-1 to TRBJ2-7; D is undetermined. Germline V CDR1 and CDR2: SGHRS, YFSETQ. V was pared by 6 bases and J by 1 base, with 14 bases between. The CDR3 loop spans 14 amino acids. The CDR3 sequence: CASKEQPSSYEQYV. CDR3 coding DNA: TGCGCCAGCAAAGAACAGCCGTCTTCCTACGAGCAGTACGTC.